This T cell receptor delta chain was captured by sequencing in a study of γδ T cells in repeated Plasmodium falciparum infection. Flow sorting of PBMC yielded separate Vgamma9/Vdelta2+ and Vdelta2-negative gammadelta T cell populations for bulk repertoire analysis. TCRdb re-called clones from the multiplex PCR reads using CATT. The sample has 50,000 to 65,000 delta-chain clones, around 1.7% seen once. CDR1 and CDR2 from the germline V gene are TSWWSYY and QGS. This CDR3 is built from 16 residues. This clone was counted many times. TCRdb records a much larger clone's protein for this DNA, with a difference at residue 13 that likely arises from a read error; the protein given is the translation of the DNA.

The sequence was obtained from a pool of human donors (malaria-infected and uninfected, not separated). The sample comprised gamma-delta T cells from blood. The chain is built from TRDV1 and TRDJ1, with D maybe TRDD3 (6 bases). Assignment of the J gene here rests on matching the DNA to germline, because TCRdb gives none. CDR3 nucleotides: TGTGCTCTTGGGGAACGCTTGGGGGTCTGCGGCGATAGACTCATCTTT. As protein: CALGERLGVCGDRLIF.